This T cell receptor beta chain came from a study of CD8 T cells in ankylosing spondylitis. About this clonotype itself: What it binds is unknown.

Whole-study results and caveats: Reactive arthritis synovial fluid and blood were previously reported to contain some motif variants. Roughly 8 highly homologous variants formed a TCR beta motif that appeared characteristic of ankylosing spondylitis blood.

Each TCR beta library was made by quantitative 5'-RACE that incorporated molecular barcodes. TCRdb re-analysed the 5' RACE reads in MiXCR, keeping a single row per CDR3 protein. The sample consists of 300,000 to 400,000 distinct CDR3 sequences, approximately 20% of them appearing once. The V end was cut by 1 base, the J end by 2 bases, with 6 bases between. This CDR3 has 13 amino acids. CDR1 and CDR2 from the germline V gene are WSHSY and SAAADI. Source material: blood, either unsorted or a sorted T cell fraction (not recorded which). The V call is TRBV10-2, the J call TRBJ2-7; no reliable D call. The clonotype was recovered from a male donor with ankylosing spondylitis. The CDR3 coding sequence is TGCGCCAGCAGTGAGTACGCTCCCTACGAGCAGTACTTC. Translation gives CASSEYAPYEQYF.